The sequence of this T cell receptor (beta chain) was determined in a study of cytomegalovirus exposure and HLA in healthy donors. Study overall: Of some 360 genotyped donors, 81% clustered with self-reported Caucasian donors. Points from the study as a whole: According to an earlier analysis, most TCR beta V segments yielded productive rearrangements about 87% or about 30% of the time. The analysis excluded some indistinguishable V segments, including TRBV6-2 and TRBV6-3.

This clone has just a few counts. Its antigen remains unknown. Vbeta (60) and Jbeta (13) primers were used in the PCR. The data were produced by immunoSEQ multiplex PCR, yet TCRdb's version contains in-frame clones alone and is incomplete. This sample has 150,000 to 200,000 clones, with more than 70% found just once. The V and J ends lost 3 bases and 8 bases, in that order; junction bases with no gene match: 6. This CDR3 contains 14 residues. Germline assignment: CDR1 SGHAT and CDR2 FQNNGV. Sequenced: PBMCs. This rearrangement joins TRBV11-2 to TRBJ2-1, with 8 bases aligning to TRBD1. The clonotype comes from a boy aged 10-17 years in good health and CMV-seronegative. The CDR3 region has the DNA TGTGCCAGCAGCTTCCGGGACAGGCTTGATGAGCAGTTCTTC. It specifies CASSFRDRLDEQFF.